This TCR beta chain is drawn from a study of beta chain features in type 1 diabetes. Across the study: Examined across all samples were approximately 99 million sorted cells.

Study-wide results and caveats: Among patients with Type 1 diabetes, TCRB CDR3s were moderately but significantly shorter in every one of the four CD4+ subsets.

Sorting based on CD45RO/CCR7/CD25/CD127/CD95/CD27 separated CD4+ naive, central memory, regulatory and stem cell-like memory cells. The CDR3 extends over 14 amino acids. V gave up 5 bases and J gave up 8 bases; unmatched junction bases: 8. Germline CDR1 reads SGHDT; CDR2 reads YYEEEE. This clone showed up just a few times. As yet, its antigen is unknown. Isolated RNA was reverse transcribed in full, so expressed TCRB transcripts were sequenced. Profiled with immunoSEQ multiplex PCR; TCRdb holds only in-frame clones, not every one. The sample lists some 190,000 clones; 6.5% to 8.5% were seen once. Sequencing was performed on central memory CD4+ T cells from blood. The chain uses TRBV5-6 and TRBJ1-3; TRBD1 matches 9 bases. This sequence originates from a man younger than 30 with type 1 diabetes. This CDR3 is CASSLSGQGYTIYF. The CDR3 bases are TGTGCCAGCAGTCTCTCGGGACAGGGCTACACCATATATTTT.